A selection of T cell receptor beta chains follows, all from one sample in a study of technical replicates of blood from a few donors. TCRdb keeps only in-frame clones here, not all; method: immunoSEQ multiplex PCR. Here the sample spans 50,000 to 70,000 clones, 90% to 95% being singletons. Source material: PBMCs. Receptors were obtained from a human donor in good health. Some clones in this sample may be carry-over from other donors' samples. CDR3s include the opening cysteine and the closing phenylalanine or tryptophan. D genes are given only for firm matches. The listing skips clone size in some rows; elsewhere it reads once, few, many or a size class.

15,NA,TRBJ2-7,TRBV15,NA,CATSRDRGSRHEQYF,TGTGCCACCAGCAGAGATAGGGGGAGCCGGCACGAGCAGTACTTC
16,TRBD1,TRBJ2-1,TRBV27,NA,CASSLIGTGGYNEQFF,TGTGCCAGCAGTTTGATCGGGACAGGGGGTTACAATGAGCAGTTCTTC
16,NA,TRBJ1-6,TRBV7-2,NA,CASSLGSGGYNSPLHF,TGTGCCAGCAGCTTAGGGTCCGGCGGTTATAATTCACCCCTCCACTTT
12,NA,TRBJ1-2,TRBV6-1,NA,CASSTSLWGYTF,TGTGCCAGCAGTACTTCCCTTTGGGGCTACACCTTC
15,NA,TRBJ2-7,TRBV9,NA,CASSVESSGYSEQYF,TGTGCCAGCAGCGTCGAGTCGTCAGGGTATTCCGAGCAGTACTTC
14,NA,TRBJ2-7,TRBV28,NA,CASRTGHPSYEQYF,TGTGCCAGCAGAACCGGACACCCGTCCTACGAGCAGTACTTC
16,TRBD1,TRBJ2-2,TRBV6-6,NA,CASRSSTGGDTGELFF,TGTGCCAGCCGATCCTCGACAGGGGGGGACACCGGGGAGCTGTTTTTT
15,NA,TRBJ1-2,TRBV5-4,NA,CASSIPPLQGDGYTF,TGTGCCAGCAGCATACCCCCCTTACAGGGAGATGGCTACACCTTC
15,NA,TRBJ2-7,TRBV6-1,few,CASIKPSLTVIEQYF,TGTGCCAGCATAAAGCCCTCTTTAACTGTTATCGAGCAGTACTTC
15,TRBD1,TRBJ2-6,TRBV25-1,NA,CASSEQGAGANVLTF,TGTGCCAGCAGTGAACAGGGGGCTGGGGCCAACGTCCTGACTTTC
13,TRBD1,TRBJ1-1,TRBV7-3,few,CASSRDRDTEAFF,TGTGCCAGCAGCCGGGACAGGGACACTGAAGCTTTCTTT
15,TRBD1,TRBJ1-3,TRBV9,NA,CASSGGQSSGNTIYF,TGTGCCAGCAGCGGGGGACAGAGCTCTGGAAACACCATATATTTT
15,TRBD2,TRBJ2-3,TRBV7-8,NA,CASSPLGGVTDTQYF,TGTGCCAGCAGCCCCCTTGGGGGGGTGACAGATACGCAGTATTTT
16,TRBD1,TRBJ1-2,TRBV7-9,NA,CASSSTWDSANYGYTF,TGTGCCAGCAGCTCGACCTGGGACAGTGCTAACTATGGCTACACCTTC
13,TRBD1,TRBJ2-1,TRBV9,NA,CASSVSQGREQFF,TGTGCCAGCAGCGTATCACAGGGGAGAGAGCAGTTCTTC
14,TRBD1,TRBJ2-1,TRBV7-3,NA,CASSPQTGVDEQFF,TGTGCCAGCAGCCCACAGACAGGGGTGGATGAGCAGTTCTTC
15,TRBD1,TRBJ1-6,TRBV9,NA,CASSAIGTANSPLHF,TGTGCCAGCAGCGCGATAGGGACAGCTAATTCACCCCTCCACTTT
14,NA,TRBJ2-7,TRBV4-2,NA,CASSLMTSSYEQYF,TGTGCCAGCAGCCTCATGACTAGTTCCTACGAGCAGTACTTC
12,NA,TRBJ2-5,TRBV7-3,NA,CASSKPGETQYF,TGTGCCAGCAGCAAACCGGGAGAGACCCAGTACTTC
14,TRBD1,TRBJ1-6,TRBV7-8,few,CASSIQGAVSPLHF,TGTGCCAGCAGTATACAGGGGGCGGTTTCACCCCTCCACTTT
16,NA,TRBJ1-4,TRBV4-2,NA,CASSQYRGTTNEKLFF,TGTGCCAGCAGCCAATATCGGGGGACAACTAATGAAAAACTGTTTTTT
15,TRBD1,TRBJ2-2,TRBV7-3,once,CASSLRTGNTGELFF,TGTGCCAGCAGCCTCCGGACAGGGAACACCGGGGAGCTGTTTTTT
14,NA,TRBJ2-1,TRBV6-1,NA,CASSPGSTYNEQFF,TGTGCCAGCAGTCCCGGGAGCACCTACAATGAGCAGTTCTTC
15,NA,TRBJ2-7,TRBV6-5,NA,CASSSLFGGSYEQYF,TGTGCCAGCAGTTCGCTCTTCGGAGGCTCCTACGAGCAGTACTTC
15,TRBD1,TRBJ1-1,TRBV19,NA,CASRGTGQGNTEAFF,TGTGCCAGTAGAGGGACAGGCCAGGGAAACACTGAAGCTTTCTTT
14,NA,TRBJ2-3,TRBV30,once,CAWELGGITDTQYF,TGTGCCTGGGAGTTGGGCGGGATCACAGATACGCAGTATTTT
16,TRBD1,TRBJ1-4,TRBV9,NA,CASSPPTGGAREKLFF,TGTGCCAGCAGCCCGCCGACAGGGGGCGCGAGGGAAAAACTGTTTTTT
14,NA,TRBJ1-6,TRBV27,NA,CASRRSRADSPLHF,TGTGCCAGCAGGAGGAGCAGGGCAGATTCACCCCTCCACTTT
18,TRBD2,TRBJ2-7,TRBV7-8,NA,CASSLGFGVAGAGYEQYF,TGTGCCAGCAGCTTAGGTTTTGGGGTAGCGGGAGCTGGCTACGAGCAGTACTTC
17,NA,TRBJ2-1,TRBV7-9,NA,CASSPKTGTPGYNEQFF,TGTGCCAGCAGCCCCAAAACCGGGACACCGGGATACAATGAGCAGTTCTTC
14,NA,TRBJ2-5,TRBV29-1,NA,CSVGGRQRQETQYF,TGCAGCGTGGGGGGACGGCAGAGACAAGAGACCCAGTACTTC
12,NA,TRBJ1-2,TRBV7-9,NA,CASSLGDYGYTF,TGTGCCAGCAGCTTAGGCGACTATGGCTACACCTTC
12,TRBD1,TRBJ2-7,TRBV30,NA,CAWATGLYEQYF,TGTGCCTGGGCGACAGGGCTCTACGAGCAGTACTTC
14,TRBD1,TRBJ2-3,TRBV27,NA,CASSWDRGGDTQYF,TGTGCCAGCAGTTGGGACAGGGGGGGAGATACGCAGTATTTT
13,TRBD1,TRBJ2-7,TRBV7-9,NA,CASVGTASYEQYF,TGTGCCAGCGTTGGGACAGCTTCCTACGAGCAGTACTTC
13,NA,TRBJ1-5,TRBV21-1,NA,CASNDRENQPQHF,TGTGCCAGCAATGACAGGGAAAATCAGCCCCAGCATTTT
13,NA,TRBJ2-1,TRBV6-1,NA,CASRGGTYNEQFF,TGTGCCAGCAGGGGCGGGACCTACAATGAGCAGTTCTTC
19,NA,TRBJ1-4,TRBV9,few,CASSVGVLTESATNEKLFF,TGTGCCAGCAGCGTAGGTGTCCTGACAGAGAGTGCAACTAATGAAAAACTGTTTTTT
19,TRBD1,TRBJ2-6,TRBV7-2,NA,CASSLAGTGALSGANVLTF,TGTGCCAGCAGCTTAGCCGGGACAGGGGCTCTCTCTGGGGCCAACGTCCTGACTTTC
16,NA,TRBJ1-3,TRBV15,NA,CATSRDRQDSGNTIYF,TGTGCCACCAGCAGAGATCGCCAGGACTCTGGAAACACCATATATTTT
14,TRBD1,TRBJ2-5,TRBV7-2,NA,CASSPMGQFETQYF,TGTGCCAGCAGCCCCATGGGACAGTTCGAGACCCAGTACTTC
15,TRBD1,TRBJ1-2,TRBV29-1,NA,CSVDTTGLLNYGYTF,TGCAGCGTTGACACGACAGGGCTCCTTAACTATGGCTACACCTTC
13,NA,TRBJ2-7,TRBV7-9,once,CASSFIDSYEQYF,TGTGCCAGCAGCTTCATAGACTCCTACGAGCAGTACTTC
14,NA,TRBJ1-2,TRBV19,NA,CASSISGPQGGYTF,TGTGCCAGTAGTATCTCAGGGCCCCAAGGTGGCTACACCTTC
16,TRBD1,TRBJ1-2,TRBV4-3,NA,CASSQEAQGVYYGYTF,TGCGCCAGCAGCCAAGAGGCACAGGGGGTTTACTATGGCTACACCTTC
13,NA,TRBJ2-3,TRBV4-2,NA,CASSQEPVDTQYF,TGTGCCAGCAGCCAAGAGCCGGTAGATACGCAGTATTTT
14,NA,TRBJ2-7,TRBV4-3,NA,CASSQEPGKYEQYF,TGCGCCAGCAGCCAAGAGCCGGGGAAGTACGAGCAGTACTTC
16,TRBD2,TRBJ2-1,TRBV4-3,NA,CASSHPSSGRYNEQFF,TGCGCCAGCAGCCATCCCTCTAGCGGGAGGTACAATGAGCAGTTCTTC
15,TRBD2,TRBJ2-7,TRBV5-1,NA,CASTTTSGKALEQYF,TGCGCCAGCACCACGACTAGCGGGAAGGCTCTTGAGCAGTACTTC
14,NA,TRBJ1-4,TRBV19,NA,CASSRQFVREKLFF,TGTGCCAGTAGCCGACAGTTCGTGCGGGAAAAACTGTTTTTT
14,NA,TRBJ2-2,TRBV11-2,NA,CASSLGADTGELFF,TGTGCCAGCAGCTTGGGGGCCGACACCGGGGAGCTGTTTTTT
16,TRBD2,TRBJ2-7,TRBV7-8,NA,CASSFLSSGSLVEQYF,TGTGCCAGCAGCTTCTTATCCAGCGGGAGTCTCGTCGAGCAGTACTTC
17,TRBD2,TRBJ2-3,TRBV7-2,NA,CASSPRAGGLLPDTQYF,TGTGCCAGCAGCCCACGTGCGGGGGGGCTTCTCCCAGATACGCAGTATTTT
13,NA,TRBJ1-1,TRBV7-9,NA,CASSWGGSTEAFF,TGTGCCAGCAGCTGGGGGGGGTCCACTGAAGCTTTCTTT
18,TRBD2,TRBJ2-7,TRBV19,NA,CASSQAALAGGGFHEQYF,TGTGCCAGTAGCCAGGCCGCTCTAGCGGGAGGTGGATTCCACGAGCAGTACTTC
15,NA,TRBJ2-1,TRBV5-1,NA,CASSPRGSPPNEQFF,TGCGCCAGCAGCCCCCGAGGGTCGCCCCCGAATGAGCAGTTCTTC
17,TRBD2,TRBJ2-1,TRBV15,few,CATSRDSHSGRGNEQFF,TGTGCCACCAGCAGAGACTCCCACAGCGGGAGGGGCAATGAGCAGTTCTTC
13,TRBD1,TRBJ2-7,TRBV5-6,NA,CASRGQGAYEQYF,TGTGCCAGCAGGGGACAGGGCGCCTACGAGCAGTACTTC
16,TRBD1,TRBJ1-6,TRBV19,NA,CASSTQGELGNSPLHF,TGTGCCAGTAGTACACAGGGGGAGCTCGGCAATTCACCCCTCCACTTT